These T cell receptor beta chains were read from a single sample in a study of shared clonotypes between healthy human individuals. The repertoire was sequenced with immunoSEQ multiplex PCR; TCRdb's copy has only in-frame clones and lacks some. The table has under 350,000 clones, around 86% seen once. The sequencing input was memory CD8+ T cells sorted from blood. These receptors were obtained from a man younger than 30 in good health. The CDR3 runs from the conserved cysteine through the conserved F or W. A D gene is named only where the DNA matches it firmly. Size tells how often a clone was seen (once, few, many) or the class of an expanded clone, and some rows leave it out.

v_call	clone_size	j_call	d_call	cdr3_aa	cdr3_nt
TRBV7-2	-	TRBJ2-1	TRBD2	CASRYRLAGGQDEQFF	TGTGCCAGCAGGTACCGACTAGCGGGGGGCCAAGACGAGCAGTTCTTC
TRBV4-1	-	TRBJ2-1	-	CASSQDGSYNEQFF	TGCGCCAGCAGCCAAGACGGCTCCTACAATGAGCAGTTCTTC
TRBV29-1	-	TRBJ2-7	-	CSVEDDEAQYEQYF	TGCAGCGTTGAAGACGATGAAGCCCAGTACGAGCAGTACTTC
TRBV4-1	once	TRBJ2-1	TRBD2	CASSQGGGGLSYNEQFF	TGCGCCAGCAGCCAGGGTGGCGGGGGGCTGTCCTACAATGAGCAGTTCTTC
TRBV5-6	-	TRBJ2-7	-	CASSAGTGYEQYF	TGTGCCAGCAGCGCCGGGACTGGGTACGAGCAGTACTTC
TRBV2	-	TRBJ2-7	TRBD1	CASSETRDRVYEQYF	TGTGCCAGCAGTGAAACCCGGGACAGGGTGTACGAGCAGTACTTC
TRBV4-1	-	TRBJ2-7	TRBD1	CASSQDGTGTYEQYF	TGCGCCAGCAGCCAAGATGGGACAGGGACCTACGAGCAGTACTTC
TRBV28	-	TRBJ2-1	TRBD1	CASRGTGGNEQFF	TGTGCCAGCAGGGGGACAGGGGGTAATGAGCAGTTCTTC
TRBV4-1	-	TRBJ2-5	TRBD2	CASSQASGVQETQYF	TGCGCCAGCAGCCAAGCTAGCGGGGTACAAGAGACCCAGTACTTC
TRBV29-1	-	TRBJ2-1	TRBD2	CSVEGLAGGAYNEQFF	TGCAGCGTTGAAGGTTTAGCGGGAGGGGCCTACAATGAGCAGTTCTTC
TRBV30	-	TRBJ1-1	TRBD1	CAWTWDRGTEAFF	TGTGCCTGGACTTGGGACAGAGGAACTGAAGCTTTCTTT
TRBV2	many	TRBJ2-7	-	CARGSVVGYEQYF	TGTGCCAGGGGGTCGGTAGTTGGGTACGAGCAGTACTTC
TRBV7-6	-	TRBJ1-5	-	CASSLDRSGQPQHF	TGTGCCAGCAGCTTAGACAGATCGGGACAGCCCCAGCATTTT
TRBV6-5	-	TRBJ2-3	-	CASSYSGGGDTQYF	TGTGCCAGCAGTTACTCTGGAGGTGGGGATACGCAGTATTTT
TRBV6-5	-	TRBJ2-7	-	CASTVYEQYF	TGTGCCAGCACGGTCTACGAGCAGTACTTC
TRBV5-6	-	TRBJ2-2	TRBD2	CASSSRLAGGITGELFF	TGTGCCAGCAGCTCGAGACTAGCGGGAGGGATAACCGGGGAGCTGTTTTTT
TRBV11-2	-	TRBJ1-6	-	CASSLAATSYNSPLHF	TGTGCCAGCAGCTTAGCGGCCACCTCCTATAATTCACCCCTCCACTTT
TRBV13	-	TRBJ2-7	TRBD1	CASSWPGQGYDEQYF	TGTGCCAGCAGCTGGCCGGGACAGGGTTACGACGAGCAGTACTTC
TRBV5-3	-	TRBJ2-1	-	CARRYRVREQFF	TGTGCCAGAAGATACAGGGTGCGGGAGCAGTTCTTC
TRBV7-6	-	TRBJ1-6	TRBD1	CASSPGQGNSPLHF	TGTGCCAGCAGCCCCGGACAGGGCAATTCACCCCTCCACTTT
TRBV10-3	-	TRBJ2-3	-	CAIGAADTQYF	TGTGCCATCGGGGCGGCAGATACGCAGTATTTT
TRBV28	-	TRBJ1-5	-	CASSFDGPQHF	TGTGCCAGCAGTTTCGACGGGCCCCAGCATTTT
TRBV28	-	TRBJ1-2	-	CASRPRDNHYGYTF	TGTGCCAGCAGACCCCGGGACAACCACTATGGCTACACCTTC
TRBV6-1	-	TRBJ1-1	-	CASSEALEGEDTEAFF	TGTGCCAGCAGTGAAGCGCTGGAGGGAGAGGACACTGAAGCTTTCTTT
TRBV9	-	TRBJ2-3	-	CASSVEPTSTDTQYF	TGTGCCAGCAGCGTAGAGCCGACTAGCACAGATACGCAGTATTTT
TRBV6-1	-	TRBJ2-1	-	CASSGQGGLYNEQFF	TGTGCCAGCAGTGGACAGGGAGGGCTTTACAATGAGCAGTTCTTC
TRBV9	once	TRBJ1-1	-	CASSATGSVFTEAFF	TGTGCCAGCAGCGCGACGGGATCCGTCTTCACTGAAGCTTTCTTT
TRBV29-1	-	TRBJ2-1	TRBD2	CSVWGWRGASYNEQFF	TGCAGCGTTTGGGGCTGGCGGGGGGCCTCCTACAATGAGCAGTTCTTC
TRBV11-2	-	TRBJ2-2	TRBD1	CASSTTDRGRNGELFF	TGTGCCAGCAGCACCACCGACAGGGGGCGTAACGGGGAGCTGTTTTTT
TRBV6-1	once	TRBJ2-7	-	CASRSGTQQYF	TGTGCCAGCAGGTCCGGAACCCAGCAGTACTTC
TRBV5-6	-	TRBJ2-4	-	CASSTLAPGSKVF	TGTGCCAGCAGCACCCTAGCGCCCGGGAGCAAGGTCTTC
TRBV27	-	TRBJ1-5	-	CASRTGGSNQPQHF	TGTGCCAGCCGTACGGGGGGGAGCAATCAGCCCCAGCATTTT
TRBV2	-	TRBJ1-1	-	CARTGESNTEAFF	TGTGCCAGGACGGGGGAGTCGAACACTGAAGCTTTCTTT
TRBV5-6	-	TRBJ1-2	-	CASSLTPITDNYGYTF	TGTGCCAGCAGCCTAACCCCGATTACAGACAACTATGGCTACACCTTC
TRBV4-3	-	TRBJ1-4	-	CASSLPNEKLFF	TGCGCCAGCAGCCTCCCTAATGAAAAACTGTTTTTT
TRBV5-1	-	TRBJ1-6	-	CASSGEGTYNSPLHF	TGCGCCAGCAGCGGGGAGGGGACTTATAATTCACCCCTCCACTTT
TRBV11-2	-	TRBJ2-7	-	CASSLTDYYEQYF	TGTGCCAGCAGCTTAACAGATTACTACGAGCAGTACTTC
TRBV5-1	-	TRBJ2-3	TRBD2	CASSPRGAPGDTQYF	TGCGCCAGCAGCCCGCGGGGGGCCCCCGGAGATACGCAGTATTTT
TRBV6-1	-	TRBJ1-2	TRBD1	CASSEALGDRGYYGYTF	TGTGCCAGCAGTGAAGCGCTTGGGGACAGGGGCTACTATGGCTACACCTTC
TRBV27	-	TRBJ2-1	TRBD1	CASSLRGPGNEQFF	TGTGCCAGCAGTCTCAGGGGGCCGGGCAATGAGCAGTTCTTC
TRBV5-6	-	TRBJ1-1	-	CASSHGGTEAFF	TGTGCCAGCAGCCACGGAGGAACTGAAGCTTTCTTT
TRBV6-5	-	TRBJ2-1	TRBD2	CASSFGAGAHNEQFF	TGTGCCAGCAGTTTTGGAGCGGGGGCCCACAATGAGCAGTTCTTC
TRBV19	once	TRBJ2-7	TRBD1	CASSARDRDFYEQYF	TGTGCCAGTAGTGCCCGAGACAGGGATTTCTACGAGCAGTACTTC
TRBV7-7	-	TRBJ2-5	-	CASSLVRTGAGETQYF	TGTGCTAGCAGCTTAGTGCGGACAGGCGCGGGGGAGACCCAGTACTTC
TRBV11-2	-	TRBJ2-7	-	CASRDLGGHLDEDSYEQYF	TGTGCCAGCAGAGACCTAGGGGGACATTTGGATGAAGACTCCTACGAGCAGTACTTC
TRBV27	-	TRBJ2-1	-	CASRTGGARNEQFF	TGTGCCAGCCGTACGGGGGGCGCGAGAAATGAGCAGTTCTTC
TRBV5-6	-	TRBJ2-7	TRBD1	CASSSRDRVGEQYF	TGTGCCAGCAGCTCCCGGGACAGGGTGGGCGAGCAGTACTTC
TRBV30	-	TRBJ1-1	-	CALQGPNTEAFF	TGTGCCTTGCAAGGACCGAACACTGAAGCTTTCTTT
TRBV2	few	TRBJ1-6	-	CASSETGDRSPLHF	TGTGCCAGCAGTGAAACGGGGGATCGATCACCCCTCCACTTT
TRBV7-6	-	TRBJ2-5	-	CASSLGPRRQETQYF	TGTGCCAGCAGCCTCGGGCCCAGAAGACAAGAGACCCAGTACTTC
TRBV5-1	-	TRBJ2-2	-	CASSLPPADSANTGELFF	TGCGCCAGCAGCTTGCCACCGGCGGACAGCGCGAACACCGGGGAGCTGTTTTTT
TRBV6-5	once	TRBJ2-1	TRBD2	CASSALAGFYNEQFF	TGTGCCAGCAGTGCACTAGCGGGATTTTACAATGAGCAGTTCTTC
TRBV4-3	-	TRBJ2-7	TRBD2	CASSQGSGSRGYEQYF	TGCGCCAGCAGCCAAGGTAGCGGGTCTAGAGGGTACGAGCAGTACTTC